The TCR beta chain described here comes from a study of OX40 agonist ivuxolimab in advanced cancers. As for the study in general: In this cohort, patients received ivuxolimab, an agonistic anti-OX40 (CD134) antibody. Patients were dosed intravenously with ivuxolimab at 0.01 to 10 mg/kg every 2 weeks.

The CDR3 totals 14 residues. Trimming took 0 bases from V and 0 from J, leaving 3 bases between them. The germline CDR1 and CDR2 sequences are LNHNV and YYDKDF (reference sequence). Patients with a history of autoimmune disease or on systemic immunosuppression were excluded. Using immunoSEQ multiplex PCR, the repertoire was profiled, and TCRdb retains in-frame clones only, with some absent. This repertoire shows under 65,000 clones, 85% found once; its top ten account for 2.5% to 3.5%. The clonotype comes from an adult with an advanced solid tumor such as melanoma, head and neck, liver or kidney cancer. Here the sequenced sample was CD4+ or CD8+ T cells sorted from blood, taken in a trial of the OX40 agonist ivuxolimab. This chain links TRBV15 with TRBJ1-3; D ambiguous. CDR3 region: CATSRDSSGNTIYF. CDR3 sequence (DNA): TGTGCCACCAGCAGAGATAGCTCTGGAAACACCATATATTTT. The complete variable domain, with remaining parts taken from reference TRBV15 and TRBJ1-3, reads DAMVIQNPRYQVTQFGKPVTLSCSQTLNHNVMYWYQQKSSQAPKLLFHYYDKDFNNEADTPDNFQSRRPNTSFCFLDIRSPGLGDTAMYLCATSRDSSGNTIYFGEGSWLTVV.